This T cell receptor beta chain was recovered during a study of shared clonotypes between healthy human individuals. Study summary: The donor pool was made up of a couple of women and a few men aged 18 to 49.

This CDR3 region has 14 residues. Germline-derived CDR1 and CDR2 are SGHVS and FQNEAQ. Trimming removed 8 bases from V and 6 bases from J, with 16 bases in between. The repertoire was sequenced with immunoSEQ multiplex PCR; TCRdb's copy has only in-frame clones and lacks some. The table has approximately 2,200,000 clones, approximately 94% seen once. Naive-designated CD8 cells lacked CD45RO, were positively enriched for CCR7, and omitted terminally differentiated effector memory CD45RA+ cells. This TCR came from a man between 18 and 35 years old in good health. Some clones in this sample may be carry-over from other donors' samples. Sequencing was performed on naive CD8+ T cells from PBMCs. The chain is built from TRBV7-8 and TRBJ2-2; no firm D call. Here the CDR3 reads CASALPPPAGELFF. CDR3 nucleotide sequence: TGTGCCAGCGCCTTACCACCCCCGGCCGGGGAGCTGTTTTTT.